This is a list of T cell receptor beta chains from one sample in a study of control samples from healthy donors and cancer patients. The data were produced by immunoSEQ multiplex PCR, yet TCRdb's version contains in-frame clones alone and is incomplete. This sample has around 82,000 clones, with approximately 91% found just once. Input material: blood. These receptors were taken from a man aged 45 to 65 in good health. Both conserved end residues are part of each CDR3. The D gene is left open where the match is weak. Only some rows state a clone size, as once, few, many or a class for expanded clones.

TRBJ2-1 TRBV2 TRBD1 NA TGTGCCCAGCAGGGGGACGGTGAGCAGTTCTTC CAQQGDGEQFF
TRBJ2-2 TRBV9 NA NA TGTGCCAGCAGCGTAGGTCAGGGCACCGGGGAGCTGTTTTTT CASSVGQGTGELFF
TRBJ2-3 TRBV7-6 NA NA TGTGCCAGCAGCCCCCGGCCAGGGGGCACAGATACGCAGTATTTT CASSPRPGGTDTQYF
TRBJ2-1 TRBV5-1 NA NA TGCGCCAGCAGCTTGGCGCCGGCCTCCTACAATGAGCAGTTCTTC CASSLAPASYNEQFF
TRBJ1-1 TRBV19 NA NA TGTGCCAGTAGCTATGGCAGGGGCCCGACTGAAGCTTTCTTT CASSYGRGPTEAFF
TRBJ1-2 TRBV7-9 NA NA TGTGCCAGCAGCCCGCCCGCGCGGGAGGTCTATGGCTACACCTTC CASSPPAREVYGYTF
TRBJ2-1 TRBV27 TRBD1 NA TGTGCCAGCAGTCCCCTAGGGGTACAGGGGGCTTACTTCTCCTACAATGAGCAGTTCTTC CASSPLGVQGAYFSYNEQFF
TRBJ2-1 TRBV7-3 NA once TGTGCCAGCAGCCCGCGGGCGGCCCATGAGCAGTTCTTC CASSPRAAHEQFF
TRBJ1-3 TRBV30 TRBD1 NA TGTGCCTGGACCCAGGGACAGCCGGGAAACACCATATATTTT CAWTQGQPGNTIYF
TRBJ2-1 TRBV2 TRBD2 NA TGTGCCAGCAGTGTAGCGGGGGGGTCATACAATGAGCAGTTCTTC CASSVAGGSYNEQFF
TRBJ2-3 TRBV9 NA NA TGTGCCAGCAGCTACCGGGACGATACGCAGTATTTT CASSYRDDTQYF
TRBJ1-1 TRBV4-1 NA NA TGCGCCAGCAGCCAATTTGTGGGTAACACTGAAGCTTTCTTT CASSQFVGNTEAFF
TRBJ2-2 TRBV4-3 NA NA TGCGCCAGCAGCCAAGAATGGGCAGGGGGGCACGGGGAGCTGTTTTTT CASSQEWAGGHGELFF
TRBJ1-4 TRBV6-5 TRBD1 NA TGTGCCAGCAGTTACGGGACAGGGTTCGGTGAAAAACTGTTTTTT CASSYGTGFGEKLFF
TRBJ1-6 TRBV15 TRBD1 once TGTGCCACCAGCACCCGGACAGGAGCTTCACCCCTCCACTTT CATSTRTGASPLHF
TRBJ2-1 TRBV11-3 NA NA TGTGCCAGCAGCTCCAACCTAGCTACCTACAATGAGCAGTTCTTC CASSSNLATYNEQFF